Each of the 14 T cell receptor beta chains below was sequenced from the same sample in a study. TCRdb recomputed calls from the 5' RACE reads with MiXCR, one row per CDR3 protein. The data show 50,000 to 75,000 distinct CDR3 sequences, with 20% to 25% seen just once and 2.5% to 3% held by the top ten. Sequenced: memory CD4+ T cells sorted from a lymph node. Documented subset: memory CD4+ T cells, CD4+CD45RO+CD25-. The receptors shown here come from a female donor with breast cancer.

The rearrangement joins TRBV24-1 to TRBJ2-3; 7 bases are a match to TRBD2. Trimming removed 5 bases from V and 6 bases from J; junction bases left unmatched: 10. CDR3 length equals 15 residues. The germline gives CDR1 KGHDR, CDR2 SFDVKD. The CDR3 nucleotides are TGTGCCACCAGTGGTTCCTCAGCGGGACTGGATACGCAGTATTTT. It codes for CATSGSSAGLDTQYF.

As regards this clonotype: A much larger clone differs from this one at a single base, so this may be a read error. The conserved phenylalanine or tryptophan normally closing the CDR3 is absent here, so this likely arose from a read error. This chain joins TRBV5-4 and TRBJ2-3; the D is unclear. V lost 1 base and J 4 bases, leaving 16 bases between the germline ends. CDR3 length equals 16 residues. Germline-derived CDR1 and CDR2 are SGHNT and YYREEE (reference sequence). CDR3: CASSLLTNRFADTQYY. The DNA for the CDR3 is TGTGCCAGCAGCTTGTTAACAAACCGGTTCGCAGATACGCAGTATTAT.

This clonotype was seen repeatedly, ten times or more. The chain carries TRBV20-1 and TRBJ2-1; 11 bases are shared with TRBD2. With V trimmed by 2 bases and J by 7 bases, 4 bases remained unmatched. The CDR3 totals 14 residues. CDR1 is DFQATT and CDR2 is SNEGSKA in the germline V gene (reference sequence). CDR3 DNA sequence: TGCAGTGCTAGACCGACTAGCGGGAAAAATGAGCAGTTCTTC. Translating it yields CSARPTSGKNEQFF.

The V gene is TRBV4-1, the J gene TRBJ2-4; D unclear. CDR3 size: 17 residues. Germline V gene lookup returns CDR1 MGHRA and CDR2 YSYEKL. The V gene lost 1 base and the J gene lost 0 bases, with 13 bases spanning the gap. The CDR3 sequence is CASSQGHSILAKNIQYF. Here the CDR3 DNA reads TGCGCCAGCAGCCAAGGCCACTCCATTTTAGCCAAAAACATTCAGTACTTC.

The chain is built from TRBV7-2 and TRBJ1-6; possibly TRBD1 for D (6 bases). In germline, CDR1 is SGHTA, CDR2 FQGNSA. The CDR3 has 15 amino acids. V lost 5 bases to trimming and J lost 8 bases, with 16 bases between them. CDR3 sequence reads: CASSRFRGNDSPLHF. The DNA of the CDR3 is TGTGCCAGCAGCCGATTCAGGGGAAATGATTCACCCCTCCACTTT.

The chain is built from TRBV7-9 and TRBJ2-7; perhaps D is TRBD1 or TRBD2 (5 bases each). Germline V gene data show CDR1 as SEHNR and CDR2 as FQNEAQ (reference sequence). Between the trimmed V and J ends, which lost 5 bases and 0 bases, there was a span of 14 bases. CDR3 length equals 15 residues. CDR3 DNA: TGTGCCAGCAGCAACCGGGACCTCCTCTCCTACGAGCAGTACTTC. Encoded protein: CASSNRDLLSYEQYF. Looking up the rest from reference TRBV7-9 and TRBJ2-7 gives the full variable domain: DTGVSQNPRHKITKRGQNVTFRCDPISEHNRLYWYRQTLGQGPEFLTYFQNEAQLEKSRLLSDRFSAERPKGSFSTLEIQRTEQGDSAMYLCASSNRDLLSYEQYFGPGTRLTVT.

This clonotype was seen ten or more times. V usage is TRBV6-2 or TRBV6-3 and J usage is TRBJ1-2; no reliable D call. The length of the CDR3 is 14 residues. Per germline, CDR1 MNHEY and CDR2 SVGEGT. Trimming shortened V by 8 bases and J by 4 bases, and 17 bases separated the two germline ends. The CDR3 protein is CASATGRAIYGYTF. Here the CDR3 DNA reads TGTGCCAGCGCCACTGGTCGGGCGATCTATGGCTACACCTTC.

This clonotype has ten or more counts. V gene TRBV6-5 combines with J gene TRBJ1-4; D remains ambiguous. The CDR3 covers 14 residues. The V end was cut by 10 bases, the J end by 7 bases, with 19 bases between. CDR1 and CDR2 from the germline V gene are MNHEY and SVGAGI. The DNA for the CDR3 is TGTGCCATCAAGAAGGGCCAAGAGAGTGAAAAACTGTTTTTT. Protein: CAIKKGQESEKLFF.

The chain couples TRBV6-1 to TRBJ1-5; 7 positions agree with TRBD1. Germline V gene data show CDR1 as MNHNS and CDR2 as SASEGT. With V trimmed by 5 bases and J by 7 bases, 8 bases remained unmatched. The CDR3 is 14 amino acids. The CDR3 sequence: CASSPTGALQPQHF. CDR3 sequence (DNA): TGTGCCAGCAGTCCTACAGGGGCCCTACAGCCCCAGCATTTT.

The chain combines TRBV20-1 with TRBJ2-4; 8 nucleotides align to TRBD1. There are 15 residues in the CDR3. The junction had 5 bases not matched to a gene; V was cut back by 2 bases and J by 2 bases. Germline V gene lookup returns CDR1 DFQATT and CDR2 SNEGSKA (reference sequence). The CDR3 nucleotides read TGCAGTGCTAGACCGGACAGGGTAACCAAAAACATTCAGTACTTC. Translation: CSARPDRVTKNIQYF.

This clonotype was found a few times. The chain couples TRBV20-1 to TRBJ2-3; D perhaps matches TRBD1 (5 bases). The CDR3 is 15 residues long. Germline CDR1 is DFQATT and CDR2 is SNEGSKA (reference sequence). The V end lost 5 bases, the J end lost 1 base, and 16 bases lay between the germline ends. In nucleotides, the CDR3 is TGCAGTGCTCCGAAAGCAAAAGGGGGCACAGATACGCAGTATTTT. Translation: CSAPKAKGGTDTQYF.

The chain has TRBV5-3 and TRBJ1-6; D gene ambiguous. TRBV5-3 is an ORF for which the function is uncertain. Trimming took off 2 bases at V and 12 bases at J, with 18 bases between the two ends. The CDR3 is made up of 15 amino acids. In DNA form, the CDR3 reads TGTGCCAGAAGCTTTTCGGTTCGAGCGGGAAAACCCCTCCACTTT. It codes for CARSFSVRAGKPLHF.

Concerning this clonotype: The junction does not match germline at one end; this may be a read error. The gene calls are TRBV5-1 and TRBJ1-1, with D possibly being TRBD1 (6 bases). Germline-derived CDR1 and CDR2 are SGHRS and YFSETQ. The CDR3 runs 14 residues. CDR3 coding DNA: TGCGCCAGCAGCCTGGTTACAGGACAGACTGAAGCTTGCTTT. Its translation is CASSLVTGQTEACF.

This clonotype was observed a few times. V is TRBV20-1 and J is TRBJ2-4; 7 positions agree with TRBD2. This CDR3 is built from 15 residues. With 4 bases clipped from V and 4 bases from J, the junction kept 10 bases outside the gene matches. Germline V gives CDR1 DFQATT, CDR2 SNEGSKA (reference sequence). CDR3 amino acids: CSATMNGRTKNIQYF. The DNA of the CDR3 is TGCAGTGCTACCATGAACGGGAGGACAAAAAACATTCAGTACTTC.